Shown below are 25 T cell receptor beta chains from a single sample sequenced in a study of monozygotic twins with inflammatory bowel disease. TCRdb reprocessed the 5' RACE reads and reports one entry per CDR3 protein, with no DNA. This sample contains approximately 400,000 distinct CDR3 sequences. The specimen was blood. The origin of the receptors is a human donor with ulcerative colitis or Crohn's disease, or a healthy co-twin of an affected twin (not recorded which).

This chain connects TRBV27 to TRBJ2-5. Germline V lookup: CDR1 MNHEY, CDR2 SMNVEV (reference sequence). CDR3 length: 14 amino acids. This CDR3 is CASSSWTGTETQYF.

The genes are TRBV25-1 and TRBJ1-5; checking the TCRdb D call of TRBD1 is not possible without DNA. Germline V gene data show CDR1 as MGHDK and CDR2 as SYGVNS. CDR3 length: 13 residues. The CDR3 loop reads CASSEGPYQPQHF.

V gene TRBV6-1 combines with J gene TRBJ2-7; without DNA, the TCRdb call of TRBD1 cannot be checked. Germline V lookup: CDR1 MNHNS, CDR2 SASEGT. The CDR3 consists of 16 residues. CDR3 residues: CASSGMTGGRAYEQYF.

The chain combines TRBV24-1 with TRBJ2-5. The CDR3 runs 14 residues. The germline V gene has CDR1 KGHDR and CDR2 SFDVKD. The CDR3 reads CATSDLRVGETQYF.

V usage is TRBV20-1 and J usage is TRBJ2-1; TCRdb selects TRBD2, and the lack of DNA leaves this call unchecked. The germline V gene encodes CDR1 DFQATT and CDR2 SNEGSKA (reference sequence). The CDR3 is made up of 13 amino acids. CDR3 in amino acids: CSASGGVDNEQFF.

The rearrangement uses TRBV27 and TRBJ1-5; TCRdb selects TRBD1, and the lack of DNA leaves this call unchecked. Germline V gene data show CDR1 as MNHEY and CDR2 as SMNVEV (reference sequence). The CDR3 is made up of 15 amino acids. CDR3 in amino acids: CASSAWTGNNQPQHF.

J is TRBJ2-1 and V is TRBV7-3. The CDR3 has 13 residues. Germline lookup yields CDR1 SGHTA and CDR2 FQGTGA. The chain's CDR3 is CASSQRFYNEQFF.

The chain combines TRBV6-2 or TRBV6-3 with TRBJ1-6; with no DNA, the TCRdb D assignment of TRBD1 cannot be verified. Per the germline V gene, CDR1 is MNHEY and CDR2 is SVGEGT. There are 14 residues in the CDR3. The CDR3 reads CASRFDRVETPHHF.

The V gene is TRBV7-2, the J gene TRBJ1-2. Germline V gives CDR1 SGHTA, CDR2 FQGNSA. This CDR3 is built from 14 residues. This CDR3 is CASSARVLNYGYTF.

The chain is built from TRBV20-1 and TRBJ2-7; the D call of TRBD2 rests on TCRdb alone, since no DNA is present to check it. Germline V lookup: CDR1 DFQATT, CDR2 SNEGSKA (reference sequence). The CDR3 spans 15 residues. CDR3 sequence: CSAVRLAHISYEQYF.

The chain couples TRBV9 to TRBJ1-1; the TRBD1 assignment by TCRdb is unverifiable without DNA. The CDR3 covers 15 residues. Germline assignment: CDR1 SGDLS and CDR2 YYNGEE. CDR3 region: CASSVAAGTTAEAFF.

The V call is TRBV4-2, the J call TRBJ2-1; the D call from TCRdb, TRBD1, cannot be confirmed without DNA. This CDR3 comprises 22 residues. Germline V gene lookup returns CDR1 LGHNA and CDR2 YNFKEQ. CDR3 in amino acids: CASSQDPPPTWGTGGSRDEQFF.

The chain joins TRBV2 to TRBJ2-7. The germline CDR1 and CDR2 sequences are SNHLY and FYNNEI. The CDR3 spans 14 residues. The CDR3 spells CASSEFYRDYEQYF.

CDR3: CSAREWQPGVEEKLFF. The V gene is TRBV20-1, the J gene TRBJ1-4; lacking DNA, the TRBD1 call made by TCRdb goes unchecked. Germline V gives CDR1 DFQATT, CDR2 SNEGSKA (reference sequence). The CDR3 totals 16 residues.

The J gene is TRBJ2-7, the V gene TRBV15. The CDR3 runs 14 residues. The V gene's germline CDR1 is LNHNV and CDR2 YYDKDF (reference sequence). CDR3: CATSRLLTFYEQYF.

The V gene is TRBV5-1, the J gene TRBJ2-1; the D call of TRBD1 rests on TCRdb alone, since no DNA is present to check it. Germline CDR1 is SGHRS and CDR2 is YFSETQ. This CDR3 is 15 amino acids long. CDR3 protein: CASSTGTGAYNEQFF.

The chain has TRBV27 and TRBJ1-2; the TRBD1 assignment by TCRdb is unverifiable without DNA. CDR1 and CDR2 (germline): MNHEY, SMNVEV (reference sequence). The CDR3 is 13 residues long. CDR3 amino acids: CASSPGQGEGYTF.

CDR3 in amino acids: CASSLGGYQSPKGKQPQHF. J is TRBJ1-5 and V is TRBV11-2; no DNA is available, so the TRBD1 call from TCRdb remains unchecked. The germline V gene has CDR1 SGHAT and CDR2 FQNNGV. The CDR3 is made up of 19 amino acids.

The chain links TRBV5-1 to TRBJ2-3; TCRdb names TRBD1, which stays unverified in the absence of DNA. The germline V gene encodes CDR1 SGHRS and CDR2 YFSETQ. The CDR3 has 14 residues. The CDR3 is CASTPTGRTDTQYF.

This chain uses TRBV25-1 with TRBJ2-3; the TCRdb D gene call, TRBD1, has no DNA to confirm it. Germline CDR1 and CDR2: MGHDK and SYGVNS. The CDR3 is 16 amino acids. CDR3 in amino acids: CASADRGGLSTDTQYF.

V and J are TRBV2 and TRBJ2-2. This CDR3 spans 13 amino acids. In germline, CDR1 is SNHLY, CDR2 FYNNEI. The CDR3 sequence is CASSSHEAGELFF.

This chain connects TRBV7-2 to TRBJ2-3; TCRdb returns TRBD1, unconfirmable since there is no DNA. The CDR3 is 15 amino acids. Germline CDR1 SGHTA, CDR2 FQGNSA. CDR3 sequence: CASSLGPPGTDTQYF.

This rearrangement joins TRBV20-1 to TRBJ1-1; lacking DNA, the TRBD1 call made by TCRdb goes unchecked. The CDR3 length is 13 residues. Germline V gives CDR1 DFQATT, CDR2 SNEGSKA (reference sequence). This CDR3 reads CSGADRGGTEAFF.

The chain uses TRBV24-1 and TRBJ2-7; TCRdb gives TRBD1 as the D gene, but with no DNA this cannot be confirmed. The CDR3 length is 14 residues. Germline values: CDR1 KGHDR, CDR2 SFDVKD. The CDR3: CATSAAWTGDEQYF.

The chain is built from TRBV30 and TRBJ2-7. Germline assignment: CDR1 GTSNPN and CDR2 SVGIG (reference sequence). This CDR3 spans 12 amino acids. The CDR3 sequence is CAWNANSYEQYF.